This T cell receptor (beta chain) was captured by sequencing in a study of OX40 agonist ivuxolimab in advanced cancers. Profiling relied on immunoSEQ multiplex PCR, and the TCRdb table lists in-frame clones only, not all of them. Among 70,000 to 95,000 clones, about 90% were seen once, and the ten largest hold less than 0.55%. Trimming took off 6 bases at V and 2 bases at J, with 9 bases between the two ends. The CDR3 runs to 13 residues. The germline gives CDR1 MNHEY, CDR2 SMNVEV (reference sequence). This sample comprised CD4+ or CD8+ T cells sorted from blood, obtained in a trial of the OX40 agonist ivuxolimab. V usage is TRBV27 and J usage is TRBJ2-3, with D unclear. This clonotype was sampled from an adult with an advanced solid tumor such as melanoma, head and neck, liver or kidney cancer. The CDR3 loop reads CASRVGHTDTQYF. For the CDR3, the DNA is TGTGCCAGCAGAGTTGGCCACACAGATACGCAGTATTTT.